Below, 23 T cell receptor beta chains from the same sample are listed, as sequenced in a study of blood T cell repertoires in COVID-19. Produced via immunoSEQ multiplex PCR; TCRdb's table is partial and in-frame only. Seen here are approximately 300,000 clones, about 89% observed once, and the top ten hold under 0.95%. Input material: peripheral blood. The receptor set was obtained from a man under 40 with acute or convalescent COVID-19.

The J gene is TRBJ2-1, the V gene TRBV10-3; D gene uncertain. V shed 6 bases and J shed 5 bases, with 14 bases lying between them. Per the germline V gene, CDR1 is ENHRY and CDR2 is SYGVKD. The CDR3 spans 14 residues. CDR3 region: CAIRPSEDHNEQFF. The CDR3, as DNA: TGTGCCATCAGACCTAGTGAAGACCACAATGAGCAGTTCTTC.

The CDR3 loop is CATSRLGVNQPQHF. CDR3 nucleotide sequence: TGTGCCACCAGCAGACTCGGAGTAAATCAGCCCCAGCATTTT. This chain uses TRBV15 with TRBJ1-5; D not certain. V lost 2 bases and J 4 bases, leaving 9 bases between the germline ends. The CDR3 loop spans 14 amino acids. Germline V gene lookup returns CDR1 LNHNV and CDR2 YYDKDF (reference sequence).

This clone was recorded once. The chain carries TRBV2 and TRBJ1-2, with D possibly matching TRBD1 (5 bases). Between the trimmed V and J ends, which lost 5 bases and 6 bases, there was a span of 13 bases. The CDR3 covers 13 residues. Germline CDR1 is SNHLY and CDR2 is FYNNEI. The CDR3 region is CASSRQIQNGYTF. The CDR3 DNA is TGTGCCAGCAGTCGACAGATACAGAATGGCTACACCTTC.

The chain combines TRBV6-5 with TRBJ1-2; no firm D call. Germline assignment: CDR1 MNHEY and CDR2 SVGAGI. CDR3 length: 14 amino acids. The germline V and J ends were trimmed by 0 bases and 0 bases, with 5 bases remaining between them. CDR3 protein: CASSYSGANYGYTF. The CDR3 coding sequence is TGTGCCAGCAGTTACTCAGGAGCTAACTATGGCTACACCTTC.

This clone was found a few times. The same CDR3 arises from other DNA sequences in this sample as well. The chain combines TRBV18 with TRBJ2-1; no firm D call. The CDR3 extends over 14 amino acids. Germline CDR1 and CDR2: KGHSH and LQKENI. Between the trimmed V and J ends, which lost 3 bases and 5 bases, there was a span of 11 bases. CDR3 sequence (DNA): TGTGCCAGCTCACCGTTGACACGAAACAATGAGCAGTTCTTC. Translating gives CASSPLTRNNEQFF.

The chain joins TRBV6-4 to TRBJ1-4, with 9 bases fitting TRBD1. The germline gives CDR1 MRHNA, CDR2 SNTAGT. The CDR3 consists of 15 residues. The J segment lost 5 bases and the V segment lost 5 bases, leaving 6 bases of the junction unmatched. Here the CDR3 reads CASSRGQGANEKLFF. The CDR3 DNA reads TGTGCCAGCAGTCGGGGACAGGGCGCCAATGAAAAACTGTTTTTT.

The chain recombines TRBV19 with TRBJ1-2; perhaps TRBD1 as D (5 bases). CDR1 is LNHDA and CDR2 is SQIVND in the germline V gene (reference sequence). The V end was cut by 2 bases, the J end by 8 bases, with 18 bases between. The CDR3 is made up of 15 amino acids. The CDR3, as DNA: TGTGCCAGTAGTATATTGGCAGGGAAAAGACGCGGCTACACCTTC. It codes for CASSILAGKRRGYTF.

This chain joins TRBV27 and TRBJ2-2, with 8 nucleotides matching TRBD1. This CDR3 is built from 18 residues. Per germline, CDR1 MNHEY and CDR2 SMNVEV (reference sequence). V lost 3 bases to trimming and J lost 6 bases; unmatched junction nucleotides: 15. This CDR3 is CASSLEAHRTGRAGELFF. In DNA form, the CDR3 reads TGTGCCAGCAGTTTGGAGGCGCACCGGACAGGGCGGGCCGGGGAGCTGTTTTTT.

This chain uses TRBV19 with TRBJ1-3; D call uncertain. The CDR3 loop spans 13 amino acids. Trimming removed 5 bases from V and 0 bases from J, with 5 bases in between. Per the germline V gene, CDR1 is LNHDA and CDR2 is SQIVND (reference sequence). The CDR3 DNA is TGTGCCAGTAGTCCCGGCTCTGGAAACACCATATATTTT. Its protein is CASSPGSGNTIYF.

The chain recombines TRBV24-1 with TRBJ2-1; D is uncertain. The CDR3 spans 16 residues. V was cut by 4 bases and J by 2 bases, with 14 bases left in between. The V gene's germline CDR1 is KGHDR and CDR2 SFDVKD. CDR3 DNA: TGTGCCACCAGTGACCGCGGAGCGTTGACCTACAATGAGCAGTTCTTC. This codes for CATSDRGALTYNEQFF.

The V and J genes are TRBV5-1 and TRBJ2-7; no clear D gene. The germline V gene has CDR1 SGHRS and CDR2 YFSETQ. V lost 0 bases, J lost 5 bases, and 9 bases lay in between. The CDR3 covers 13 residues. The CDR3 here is CASSLAILDEQYF. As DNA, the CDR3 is TGCGCCAGCAGCTTGGCCATCCTAGACGAGCAGTACTTC.

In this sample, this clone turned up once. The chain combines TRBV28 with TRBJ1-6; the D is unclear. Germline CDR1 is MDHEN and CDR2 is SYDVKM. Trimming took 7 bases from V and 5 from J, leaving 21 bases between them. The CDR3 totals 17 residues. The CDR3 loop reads CASNLRRGLFDNSPLHF. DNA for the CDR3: TGTGCCAGCAACCTACGGAGAGGGTTATTCGATAATTCACCCCTCCACTTT.

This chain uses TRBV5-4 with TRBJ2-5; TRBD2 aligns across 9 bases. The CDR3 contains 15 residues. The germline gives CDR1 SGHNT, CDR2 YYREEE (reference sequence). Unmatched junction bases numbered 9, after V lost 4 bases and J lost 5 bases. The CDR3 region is CASSPSQRGVETQYF. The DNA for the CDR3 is TGTGCCAGCAGCCCATCCCAGCGGGGGGTTGAGACCCAGTACTTC.

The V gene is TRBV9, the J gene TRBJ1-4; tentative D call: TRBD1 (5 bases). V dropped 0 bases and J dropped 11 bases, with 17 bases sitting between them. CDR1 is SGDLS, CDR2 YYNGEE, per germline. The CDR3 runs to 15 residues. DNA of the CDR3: TGTGCCAGCAGCGTAGAGGGGACTCGCGGTCGGAAACTGTTTTTT. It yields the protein CASSVEGTRGRKLFF.

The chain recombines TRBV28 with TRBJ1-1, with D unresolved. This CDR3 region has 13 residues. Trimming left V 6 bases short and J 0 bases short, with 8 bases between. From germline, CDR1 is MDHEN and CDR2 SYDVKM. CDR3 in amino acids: CASRPTLNTEAFF. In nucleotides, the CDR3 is TGTGCCAGCAGGCCGACTTTGAACACTGAAGCTTTCTTT. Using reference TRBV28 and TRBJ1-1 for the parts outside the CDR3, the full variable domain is DVKVTQSSRYLVKRTGEKVFLECVQDMDHENMFWYRQDPGLGLRLIYFSYDVKMKEKGDIPEGYSVSREKKERFSLILESASTNQTSMYLCASRPTLNTEAFFGQGTRLTVV.

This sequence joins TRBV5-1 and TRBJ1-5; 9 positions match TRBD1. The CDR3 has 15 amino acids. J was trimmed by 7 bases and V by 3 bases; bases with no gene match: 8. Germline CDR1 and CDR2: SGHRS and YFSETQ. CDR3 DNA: TGCGCCAGCAGCTGGGGGACAGGGAAGGGGCAGCCCCAGCATTTT. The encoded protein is CASSWGTGKGQPQHF.

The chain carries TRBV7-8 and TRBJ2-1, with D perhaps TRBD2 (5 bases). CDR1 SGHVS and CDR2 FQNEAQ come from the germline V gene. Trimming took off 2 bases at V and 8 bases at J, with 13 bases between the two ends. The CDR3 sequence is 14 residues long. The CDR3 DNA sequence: TGTGCCAGCAGCTTACCCGGGATCGGTGATGAGCAGTTCTTC. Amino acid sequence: CASSLPGIGDEQFF.

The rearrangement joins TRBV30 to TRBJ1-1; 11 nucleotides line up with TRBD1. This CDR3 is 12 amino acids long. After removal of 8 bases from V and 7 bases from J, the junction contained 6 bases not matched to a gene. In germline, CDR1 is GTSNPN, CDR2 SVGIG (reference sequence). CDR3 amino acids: CAGQGAAFEAFF. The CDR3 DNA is TGTGCCGGACAGGGGGCCGCCTTTGAAGCTTTCTTT.

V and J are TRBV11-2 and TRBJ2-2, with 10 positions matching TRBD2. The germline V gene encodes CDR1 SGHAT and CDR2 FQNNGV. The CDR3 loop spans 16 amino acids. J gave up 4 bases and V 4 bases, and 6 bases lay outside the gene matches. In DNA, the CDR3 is TGTGCCAGCAGCTCCTCCCCTAGCGGGGGCACCGGGGAGCTGTTTTTT. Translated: CASSSSPSGGTGELFF.

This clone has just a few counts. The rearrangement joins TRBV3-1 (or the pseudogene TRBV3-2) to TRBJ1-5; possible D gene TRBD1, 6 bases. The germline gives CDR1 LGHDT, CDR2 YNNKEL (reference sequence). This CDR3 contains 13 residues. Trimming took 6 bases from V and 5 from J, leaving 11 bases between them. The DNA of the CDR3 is TGTGCCAGCAGTTGGACAGTTTATCAGCCCCAGCATTTT. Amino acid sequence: CASSWTVYQPQHF.

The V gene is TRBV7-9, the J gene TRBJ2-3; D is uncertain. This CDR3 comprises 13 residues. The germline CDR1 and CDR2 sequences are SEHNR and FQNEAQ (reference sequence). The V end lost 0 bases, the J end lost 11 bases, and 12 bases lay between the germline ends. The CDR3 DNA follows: TGTGCCAGCAGCTTAGCACCCGGGTATGGGCAGTATTTT. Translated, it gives CASSLAPGYGQYF.

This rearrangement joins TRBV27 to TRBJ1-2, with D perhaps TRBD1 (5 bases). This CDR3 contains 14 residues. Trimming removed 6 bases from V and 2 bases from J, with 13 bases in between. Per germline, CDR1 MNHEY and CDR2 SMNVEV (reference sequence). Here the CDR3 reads CASRRQGVNYGYTF. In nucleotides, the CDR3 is TGTGCCAGCAGACGACAAGGGGTCAACTATGGCTACACCTTC.

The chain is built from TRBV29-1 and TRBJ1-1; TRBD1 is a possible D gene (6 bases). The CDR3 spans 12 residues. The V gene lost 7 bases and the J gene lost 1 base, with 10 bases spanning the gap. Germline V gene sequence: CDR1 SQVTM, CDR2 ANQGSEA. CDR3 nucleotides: TGCAGCGCGCGCAGGGGGAACACTGAAGCTTTCTTT. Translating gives CSARRGNTEAFF.